The sample holds many counts of the clone carrying this T cell receptor beta chain. Germline and junction disagree at one end, which may indicate a read error. Using a J-beta primer mix together with a sample-barcoded 5' primer, a second PCR was run for roughly 7 to 11 cycles. Each cDNA molecule received a tag from a template-switch adaptor that had 12 random nucleotides. Each CDR3 protein gets one entry after TCRdb re-called the 5' RACE reads with MiXCR. The profile covers hundreds of thousands of distinct CDR3 sequences, with approximately 59% appearing a single time and about a quarter taken by the ten largest. The germline V gene encodes CDR1 LGHNA and CDR2 YSLEER. This CDR3 region has 15 residues. The data belong to a study of blood T cells in healthy people across ages. Study details: When template switching was applied, about one barcoded beta molecule was captured per two T cells.

The chain links TRBV4-3 to TRBJ2-7; D gene unclear. This receptor was identified in a man aged 25-45 years in good health. The source material was blood. CDR3 in amino acids: CASSQDRWDPYGQYF. As DNA, the CDR3 is TGCGCCAGCAGCCAAGATCGGTGGGATCCCTACGGGCAGTACTTC.